Listed below are T cell receptor beta chains from one sample, sequenced in a study of vaccination effects on CD4 cells after COVID-19. Method: immunoSEQ multiplex PCR; TCRdb's copy keeps in-frame clones and lacks some. This sample has more than 60,000 clones; about 67% occur once, and the top ten carry 2% to 2.5%. No antigen has been identified for these receptors. The source material was CD4+ T cells from PBMCs cultured without peptide, sampled after COVID-19 vaccination. The receptors shown here come from a human donor who received a COVID-19 vaccine. CDR3s include the opening cysteine and the closing phenylalanine or tryptophan. D genes are given only for firm matches. Where a row states a size, it is once, few, many or the class of an expanded clone; other rows omit it.

TRBJ1-3	NA	once	TRBV6-5	CASSTGRSGNTIYF	TGTGCCAGCAGTACCGGGAGGTCTGGAAACACCATATATTTT
TRBJ1-1	NA	NA	TRBV18	CASSRDTINTEAFF	TGTGCCAGCTCTAGGGACACTATTAACACTGAAGCTTTCTTT
TRBJ1-1	TRBD1	few	TRBV5-1	CASSLDRTGVTEAFF	TGCGCCAGCAGCTTGGATCGGACAGGGGTCACTGAAGCTTTCTTT
TRBJ1-6	NA	NA	TRBV7-3	CASSLTIGGSNNSPLHF	TGTGCCAGCAGCTTAACGATTGGGGGTTCCAACAATTCACCCCTCCACTTT
TRBJ2-2	NA	NA	TRBV24-1	CATSDFRASTGELFF	TGTGCCACCAGTGATTTCAGGGCGAGCACCGGGGAGCTGTTTTTT
TRBJ1-1	NA	NA	TRBV5-1	CASSLVPGGDTEAFF	TGCGCCAGCAGCTTGGTTCCGGGGGGGGACACTGAAGCTTTCTTT
TRBJ1-4	NA	NA	TRBV12-3/TRBV12-4	CASAGRHDEKLFF	TGTGCCAGCGCCGGGCGTCACGATGAAAAACTGTTTTTT
TRBJ1-2	NA	few	TRBV4-1	CASSQLDLGAANYGYTF	TGCGCCAGCAGCCAGCTGGATCTGGGGGCGGCTAACTATGGCTACACCTTC
TRBJ2-3	NA	NA	TRBV7-9	CASSFALTDTQYF	TGTGCCAGCAGCTTTGCCCTAACAGATACGCAGTATTTT
TRBJ2-2	TRBD1	NA	TRBV15	CATSRPGDRVNTGELFF	TGTGCCACCAGCAGACCCGGGGACAGGGTCAACACCGGGGAGCTGTTTTTT
TRBJ2-3	TRBD1	NA	TRBV11-2	CASSQYRGRTDTQYF	TGTGCCAGCAGCCAATACAGGGGCCGCACAGATACGCAGTATTTT
TRBJ1-6	NA	NA	TRBV7-2	CASSFAIPDSPLHF	TGTGCCAGCAGCTTTGCTATCCCGGATTCACCCCTCCACTTT
TRBJ1-1	NA	few	TRBV6-5	CASSYSGRGSEAFF	TGTGCCAGCAGTTACTCGGGCAGGGGTTCTGAAGCTTTCTTT
TRBJ1-2	NA	NA	TRBV5-1	CASSLQTGSYGYTF	TGCGCCAGCAGCCTTCAAACAGGGAGCTATGGCTACACCTTC
TRBJ2-3	TRBD2	NA	TRBV2	CATRGGNMQYF	TGTGCCACCCGCGGGGGGAATATGCAGTATTTT
TRBJ2-2	NA	NA	TRBV4-1	CAKRTVGRDNTGELFF	TGCGCCAAGAGGACAGTCGGAAGAGATAACACCGGGGAGCTGTTTTTT
TRBJ1-6	TRBD1	NA	TRBV5-1	CASTLRGLGNHSPLHF	TGCGCCAGCACCTTGAGGGGGCTGGGGAACCATTCACCCCTCCACTTT
TRBJ2-1	NA	NA	TRBV9	CASSGGGGGNNEQFF	TGTGCCAGCAGCGGCGGAGGGGGGGGAAACAATGAGCAGTTCTTC
TRBJ1-2	TRBD1	NA	TRBV6-5	CASSYGGQAFDYGYTF	TGTGCCAGCAGTTACGGGGGACAGGCCTTCGATTATGGCTACACCTTC
TRBJ2-3	TRBD1	NA	TRBV4-3	CASSLGTGVTDTQYF	TGCGCCAGCAGCCTTGGGACAGGGGTCACAGATACGCAGTATTTT
TRBJ1-1	NA	NA	TRBV9	CASSSGLTMGEAFF	TGTGCCAGCAGCTCAGGACTAACCATGGGTGAAGCTTTCTTT
TRBJ2-5	NA	few	TRBV5-4	CASSQETGVVETQYF	TGTGCCAGCAGCCAAGAAACCGGGGTGGTGGAGACCCAGTACTTC
TRBJ2-6	TRBD2	NA	TRBV7-9	CASSLGTSGGNSGANVLTF	TGTGCCAGCAGCCTTGGGACTAGCGGGGGAAACTCTGGGGCCAACGTCCTGACTTTC
TRBJ1-1	NA	NA	TRBV19	CASSIMSKQKNTEAFF	TGTGCCAGTAGTATAATGTCAAAACAGAAGAACACTGAAGCTTTCTTT
TRBJ2-3	NA	NA	TRBV6-1	CASSDGTWGADTQYF	TGTGCCAGCAGTGACGGGACCTGGGGGGCAGATACGCAGTATTTT
TRBJ2-6	TRBD2	NA	TRBV18	CASSTLGLAGGAPRGSGANVLTF	TGTGCCAGCTCAACCCTGGGACTAGCGGGGGGAGCCCCTAGGGGCTCTGGGGCCAACGTCCTGACTTTC
TRBJ2-5	NA	NA	TRBV11-3	CASSPPGQETQYF	TGTGCCAGCAGTCCGCCGGGACAAGAGACCCAGTACTTC
TRBJ2-5	TRBD2	NA	TRBV6-5	CASSYDFRGGVETQYF	TGTGCCAGCAGTTACGACTTCCGGGGGGGCGTGGAGACCCAGTACTTC
TRBJ1-3	NA	NA	TRBV5-5	CASSLYNRAAGNTIYF	TGTGCCAGCAGCTTGTATAACAGGGCGGCTGGAAACACCATATATTTT
TRBJ1-2	NA	NA	TRBV6-5	CASSFSDQVYGYTF	TGTGCCAGCAGTTTTTCGGACCAGGTCTATGGCTACACCTTC
TRBJ2-5	TRBD1	NA	TRBV5-1	CASSWIQGAGETQYF	TGCGCCAGCAGCTGGATACAGGGGGCCGGGGAGACCCAGTACTTC
TRBJ2-2	TRBD1	NA	TRBV5-1	CASSLQGTANTGELFF	TGCGCCAGCAGCCTCCAAGGGACAGCGAACACCGGGGAGCTGTTTTTT
TRBJ2-3	NA	NA	TRBV5-1	CASSFSGTDTQYF	TGCGCCAGCAGCTTTAGCGGCACAGATACGCAGTATTTT
TRBJ2-5	NA	NA	TRBV7-8	CASSLTGLGTQYF	TGTGCCAGCAGCTTGACAGGCTTGGGGACCCAGTACTTC
TRBJ2-2	NA	few	TRBV5-4	CASSLLGDRHTGELFF	TGTGCCAGCAGCTTGCTGGGGGACCGTCACACCGGGGAGCTGTTTTTT
TRBJ1-1	NA	once	TRBV28	CASVPFAPNTEAFF	TGTGCCAGCGTTCCTTTCGCCCCGAACACTGAAGCTTTCTTT
TRBJ1-2	NA	NA	TRBV5-6	CASSRGAVDGYTF	TGTGCCAGCAGCCGGGGGGCGGTCGATGGCTACACCTTC
TRBJ1-1	NA	NA	TRBV2	CASRPGVGTEAFF	TGTGCCAGCAGACCAGGGGTCGGGACTGAAGCTTTCTTT
TRBJ2-3	NA	NA	TRBV18	CASSRGSGTDTQYF	TGTGCCAGCTCACGCGGGTCGGGGACAGATACGCAGTATTTT
TRBJ1-3	NA	NA	TRBV15	CATSSGWGYSGNTIYF	TGTGCCACCAGCAGCGGATGGGGGTACTCTGGAAACACCATATATTTT
TRBJ1-1	NA	NA	TRBV9	CASSVTGVPTTEAFF	TGTGCCAGCAGCGTCACAGGCGTCCCTACGACTGAAGCTTTCTTT
TRBJ1-1	NA	NA	TRBV29-1	CSVRVNKNTEAFF	TGCAGCGTTCGAGTTAACAAGAACACTGAAGCTTTCTTT
TRBJ2-2	NA	NA	TRBV9	CASSPYPRGGRYTGELFF	TGTGCCAGCAGCCCATACCCAAGGGGGGGGCGATACACCGGGGAGCTGTTTTTT
TRBJ1-2	NA	few	TRBV5-6	CASSLGEFSYGYTF	TGTGCCAGCAGCTTGGGAGAGTTCTCCTATGGCTACACCTTC
TRBJ2-5	NA	NA	TRBV4-1	CASSQDPGKYQETQYF	TGCGCCAGCAGCCAAGACCCAGGGAAGTACCAAGAGACCCAGTACTTC
TRBJ2-3	NA	NA	TRBV12-1	CASSCRQGTSTDTQYF	TGTGCCAGCAGCTGCAGACAGGGTACTAGCACAGATACGCAGTATTTT
TRBJ1-5	NA	few	TRBV18	CASSPAGGGNQPQHF	TGTGCCAGCTCACCCGCCGGTGGGGGCAATCAGCCCCAGCATTTT
TRBJ1-6	NA	NA	TRBV12-3/TRBV12-4	CASTRKGNSPLHF	TGTGCCAGCACCAGGAAGGGGAATTCACCCCTCCACTTT
TRBJ2-3	NA	NA	TRBV9	CASSTIWGTDTQYF	TGTGCCAGCAGCACCATCTGGGGCACAGATACGCAGTATTTT
TRBJ2-2	TRBD2	few	TRBV3-1/TRBV3-2	CASSRRGAANTGELFF	TGTGCCAGCAGCCGGCGGGGGGCAGCGAACACCGGGGAGCTGTTTTTT
TRBJ1-1	NA	few	TRBV9	CASSVQGTNTEAFF	TGTGCCAGCAGCGTACAGGGGACGAACACTGAAGCTTTCTTT
TRBJ1-3	TRBD1	few	TRBV24-1	CATSDPRGNSGNTIYF	TGTGCCACCAGTGATCCCAGGGGGAACTCTGGAAACACCATATATTTT
TRBJ1-3	TRBD1	NA	TRBV5-6	CASSFGQGFFSGNTIYF	TGTGCCAGCAGCTTCGGACAGGGGTTTTTCTCTGGAAACACCATATATTTT